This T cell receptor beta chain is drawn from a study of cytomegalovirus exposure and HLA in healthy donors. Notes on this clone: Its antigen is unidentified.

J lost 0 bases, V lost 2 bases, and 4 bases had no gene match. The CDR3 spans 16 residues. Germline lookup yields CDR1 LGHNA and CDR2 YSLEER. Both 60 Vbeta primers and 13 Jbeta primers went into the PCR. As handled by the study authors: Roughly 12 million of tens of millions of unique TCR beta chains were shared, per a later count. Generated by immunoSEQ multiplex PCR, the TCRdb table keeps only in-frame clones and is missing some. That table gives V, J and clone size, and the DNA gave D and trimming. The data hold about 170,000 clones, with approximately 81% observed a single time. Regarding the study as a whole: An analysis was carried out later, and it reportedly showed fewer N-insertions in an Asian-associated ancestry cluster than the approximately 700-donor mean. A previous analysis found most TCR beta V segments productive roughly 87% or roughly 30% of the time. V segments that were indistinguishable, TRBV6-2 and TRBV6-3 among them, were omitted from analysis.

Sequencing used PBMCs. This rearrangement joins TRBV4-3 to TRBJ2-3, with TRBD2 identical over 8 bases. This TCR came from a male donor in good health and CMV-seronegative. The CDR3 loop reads CASSQRSGASTDTQYF. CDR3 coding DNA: TGCGCCAGCAGCCAACGTAGCGGGGCTAGCACAGATACGCAGTATTTT.